This TCR beta chain was sequenced during a study of OX40 agonist ivuxolimab in advanced cancers. Background on the study: Intravenous ivuxolimab was administered to patients every 2 weeks at 0.01 to 10 mg/kg. Partial responses occurred in Three dose-escalation patients, one with hepatocellular carcinoma and two with cutaneous melanoma. Study-wide results and limits: The authors also found low normalized T-cell clonal expansion in some nonresponders.

Regarding this clone: Its specificity is unknown.

V shed 2 bases and J shed 2 bases, with 13 bases lying between them. Germline-derived CDR1 and CDR2 are SGHVS and FQNEAQ. The CDR3 runs 16 residues. Clones were sequenced by immunoSEQ multiplex PCR, and TCRdb holds only the in-frame ones, with some missing. The sample records tens of thousands of clones, 80% to 95% being singletons. The clonotype originates from an adult with an advanced solid tumor such as melanoma, head and neck, liver or kidney cancer. Source: CD4+ or CD8+ T cells sorted from blood, taken in a trial of the OX40 agonist ivuxolimab. This chain connects TRBV7-8 to TRBJ1-5; no definite D call. The CDR3 here is CASSLRATGGNQPQHF. The DNA of the CDR3 is TGTGCCAGCAGCTTAAGGGCCACGGGAGGCAATCAGCCCCAGCATTTT. Supplemented by reference TRBV7-8 and TRBJ1-5, the full variable domain reads GAGVSQSPRYKVAKRGQDVALRCDPISGHVSLFWYQQALGQGPEFLTYFQNEAQLDKSGLPSDRFFAERPEGSVSTLKIQRTQQEDSAVYLCASSLRATGGNQPQHFGDGTRLSIL.